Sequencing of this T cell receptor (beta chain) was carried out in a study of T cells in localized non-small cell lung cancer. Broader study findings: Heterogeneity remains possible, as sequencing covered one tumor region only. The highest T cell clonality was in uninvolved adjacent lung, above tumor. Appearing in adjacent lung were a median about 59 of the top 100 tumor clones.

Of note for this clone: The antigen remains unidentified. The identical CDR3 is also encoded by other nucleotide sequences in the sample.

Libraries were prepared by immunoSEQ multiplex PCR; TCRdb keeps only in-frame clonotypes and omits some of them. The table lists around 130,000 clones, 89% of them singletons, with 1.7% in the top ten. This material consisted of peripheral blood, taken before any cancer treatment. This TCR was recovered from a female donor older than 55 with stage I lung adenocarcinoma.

The CDR3 region is CSASNTDTQYF. CDR3 coding DNA: TGCAGTGCTAGCAACACAGATACGCAGTATTTT. This chain joins TRBV20-1 and TRBJ2-3, with unresolved D. The germline V gene has CDR1 DFQATT and CDR2 SNEGSKA (reference sequence). The CDR3 runs to 11 residues. V lost 3 bases and J 2 bases, leaving 3 bases between the germline ends.